This T cell receptor beta chain was captured in a study of T cell repertoires in cytomegalovirus infection. To note about this clonotype: Its antigen is currently unknown.

Via MiXCR, TCRdb re-called the reads, giving one row per CDR3 protein. The sample consists of about 700,000 distinct CDR3 sequences, 33% of them appearing once. Germline V lookup: CDR1 DFQATT, CDR2 SNEGSKA (reference sequence). Trimming took 6 bases from V and 8 from J, leaving 13 bases between them. The length of the CDR3 is 11 residues. The study's findings and limits: People with CMV and the relevant HLA were identified by cumulative public TCR beta family frequency. Dominant in the ex vivo response were TCR beta clonotypes restricted by HLA-C and specific for CMV.

The genes are TRBV20-1 and TRBJ1-2; D is ambiguous. The input for sequencing was cultured PBMCs, taken from culture after CMV antigen stimulation. The sequence came from a human donor in good health (CMV status not recorded). Some clones in this sample may be carry-over from other donors' samples. The CDR3 sequence is CSAPPRWGYTF. Written as DNA, the CDR3 is TGCAGTGCCCCACCCCGGTGGGGCTACACCTTC.